This T cell receptor (beta chain) was documented in a study of cytomegalovirus exposure and HLA in healthy donors. General study findings and limits: Fewer N-insertions than the roughly 600-donor mean were reportedly shown by an Asian-associated ancestry cluster in a later analysis. Available immune exposure information covered CMV serostatus only.

Amplification used 60 Vbeta primers and 13 Jbeta primers. Clones were sequenced by immunoSEQ multiplex PCR, and TCRdb holds only the in-frame ones, with some missing. The repertoire holds some 130,000 clones, with about four fifths as singletons. This CDR3 region has 17 residues. Germline assignment: CDR1 SEHNR and CDR2 FQNEAQ (reference sequence). V dropped 3 bases and J dropped 0; count of bases not matched to a gene: 8. Turning to this clone: What it binds is unknown.

This TCR derives from a young man in good health. Sequenced: PBMCs. The chain has TRBV7-9 and TRBJ2-3; 8 nucleotides line up with TRBD2. The CDR3 reads CASSLRGTSWSTDTQYF. DNA for the CDR3: TGTGCCAGCAGCTTGCGTGGGACTAGTTGGAGCACAGATACGCAGTATTTT.